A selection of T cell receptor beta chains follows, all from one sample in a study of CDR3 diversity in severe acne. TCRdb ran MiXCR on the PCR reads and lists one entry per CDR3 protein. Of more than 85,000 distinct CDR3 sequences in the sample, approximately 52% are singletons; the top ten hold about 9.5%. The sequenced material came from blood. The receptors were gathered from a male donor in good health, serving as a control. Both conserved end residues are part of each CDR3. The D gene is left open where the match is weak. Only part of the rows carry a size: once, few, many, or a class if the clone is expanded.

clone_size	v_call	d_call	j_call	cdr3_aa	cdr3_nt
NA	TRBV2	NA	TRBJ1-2	CASDPGIDYGYTF	TGTGCCAGCGACCCAGGGATTGACTATGGCTACACCTTC
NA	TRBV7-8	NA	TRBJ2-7	CASSLSFPRGYNEQLF	TGTGCCAGCAGCTTAAGCTTCCCGAGGGGCTACAATGAGCAGCTCTTC
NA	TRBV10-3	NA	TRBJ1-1	CASIEAYEAFF	TGTGCCAGCATTGAGGCCTATGAAGCTTTCTTT
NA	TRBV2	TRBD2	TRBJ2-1	CASSVGGTDYNEQFF	TGTGCCAGCAGTGTCGGGGGGACCGACTACAATGAGCAGTTCTTC
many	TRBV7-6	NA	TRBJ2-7	CASSAQGEQYF	TGTGCCAGCAGCGCCCAAGGAGAGCAGTACTTC
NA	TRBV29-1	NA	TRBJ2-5	CSVPTPQETQYF	TGCAGCGTTCCCACACCCCAAGAGACCCAGTACTTC
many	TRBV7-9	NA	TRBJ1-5	CASSQLNQPQHF	TGTGCCAGCAGCCAACTCAATCAGCCCCAGCATTTT
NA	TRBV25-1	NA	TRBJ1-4	CASSNLRSQGTEKLFF	TGTGCCAGCAGTAACCTCCGTAGTCAGGGAACTGAAAAACTGTTTTTT
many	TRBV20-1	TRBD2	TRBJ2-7	CSAPPPGLAGEQYF	TGCAGTGCTCCACCTCCGGGACTAGCGGGAGAGCAGTACTTC
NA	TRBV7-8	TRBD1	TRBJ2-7	CASSLAWDRTGEFF	TGTGCCAGCAGCTTAGCTTGGGACAGGACAGGGGAGTTCTTC
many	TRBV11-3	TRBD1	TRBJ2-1	CASSLAGTGAGNEQFF	TGTGCCAGCAGCTTAGCCGGGACAGGGGCAGGTAATGAGCAGTTCTTC
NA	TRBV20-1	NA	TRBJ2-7	CSAEDTSYEQYF	TGCAGTGCGGAGGACACCTCCTACGAGCAGTACTTC
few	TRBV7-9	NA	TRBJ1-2	CASTSNSGNYGYTF	TGTGCCAGCACATCTAACTCGGGGAACTATGGCTACACCTTC
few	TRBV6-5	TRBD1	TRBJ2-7	CASSLGGQGAYEQYF	TGTGCCAGCAGTTTAGGGGGACAGGGTGCATACGAGCAGTACTTC
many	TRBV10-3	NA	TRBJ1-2	CAISESGDGSYGYTF	TGTGCCATCAGTGAGTCGGGGGACGGGAGCTATGGCTACACCTTC
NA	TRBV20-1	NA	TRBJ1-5	CSARDHGGQPQHF	TGCAGTGCTAGAGATCACGGGGGGCAGCCCCAGCATTTT
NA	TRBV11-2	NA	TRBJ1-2	CASSFGGHSANYGYTF	TGTGCCAGCAGCTTTGGAGGACATTCAGCTAACTATGGCTACACCTTC
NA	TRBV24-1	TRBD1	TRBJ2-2	CASRQGSTGELFF	TGTGCCAGTCGACAGGGTAGCACCGGGGAGCTGTTTTTT
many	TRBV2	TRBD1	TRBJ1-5	CARQGGGNQPQHF	TGTGCCAGACAGGGGGGAGGCAATCAGCCCCAGCATTTT
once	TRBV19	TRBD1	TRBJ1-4	CASSSIPGGDEKLFF	TGTGCCAGTAGTTCGATTCCAGGGGGAGATGAAAAACTGTTTTTT
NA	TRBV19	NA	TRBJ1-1	CASSRGGVNTEAFF	TGTGCCAGTAGTAGGGGGGGGGTGAACACTGAAGCTTTCTTT
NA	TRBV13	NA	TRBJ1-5	CASSLRFQPQHF	TGTGCCAGCAGCTTAAGGTTTCAGCCCCAGCATTTC
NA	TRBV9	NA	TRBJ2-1	CASSVTNNEQFF	TGTGCCAGCAGCGTTACCAACAATGAGCAGTTCTTC
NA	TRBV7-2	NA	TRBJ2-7	CASRTGLAFYEQYF	TGTGCCAGCAGAACCGGCCTAGCGTTTTACGAGCAGTACTTC
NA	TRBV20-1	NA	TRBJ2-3	CSASSLQGWTDTQYF	TGCAGTGCCAGCAGTTTACAGGGCTGGACAGATACGCAGTATTTT
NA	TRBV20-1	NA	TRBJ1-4	CSARRPGHEKLFF	TGCAGTGCTAGACGACCTGGGCATGAAAAACTGTTTTTT
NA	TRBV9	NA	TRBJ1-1	CASSVDINGGEAFF	TGTGCCAGCAGCGTAGACATCAACGGTGGGGAAGCTTTCTTT
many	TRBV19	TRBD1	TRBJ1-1	CASSITPGTVNTEAFF	TGTGCCAGTAGTATAACTCCCGGGACAGTGAACACTGAAGCTTTCTTT
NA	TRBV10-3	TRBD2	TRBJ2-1	CASSDSTSGFDEQFF	TGTGCCAGCAGTGACTCGACTAGCGGGTTTGATGAGCAGTTCTTC
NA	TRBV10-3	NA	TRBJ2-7	CASSATSNEQYF	TGTGCCAGCAGTGCAACCTCAAACGAGCAGTACTTC
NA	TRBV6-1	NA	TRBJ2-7	CASTRAFDSYEQYF	TGTGCCAGCACCCGGGCTTTCGACTCCTACGAGCAGTACTTC
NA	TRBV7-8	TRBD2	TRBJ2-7	CASSLVAGENYEQYF	TGTGCCAGCAGCTTAGTAGCGGGGGAAAACTACGAGCAGTACTTC
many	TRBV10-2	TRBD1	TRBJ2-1	CASSRGQGAIEQFF	TGCGCCAGCAGCCGCGGACAGGGGGCTATTGAGCAGTTCTTC
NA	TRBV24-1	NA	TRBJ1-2	CATSDNRESYTF	TGTGCCACCAGTGATAACAGGGAAAGCTACACCTTC
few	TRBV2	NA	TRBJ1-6	CASRDRANNSPLHF	TGTGCCAGCAGGGATAGGGCGAATAATTCACCCCTCCACTTT
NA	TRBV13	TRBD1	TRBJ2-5	CASSLTQGAEETQYF	TGTGCCAGCAGCCTAACACAGGGGGCAGAAGAGACCCAGTACTTC
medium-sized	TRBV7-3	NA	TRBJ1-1	CASSKTSYANTEAFF	TGTGCCAGCAGCAAAACCTCCTATGCGAACACTGAAGCTTTCTTT
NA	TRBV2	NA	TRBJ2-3	CAGSDWLAEGTDTQYF	TGTGCCGGCAGTGATTGGTTAGCCGAAGGCACAGATACGCAGTATTTT
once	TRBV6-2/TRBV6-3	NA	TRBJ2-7	CASSFFAVTYEQYF	TGTGCCAGCAGTTTCTTCGCGGTAACCTACGAGCAGTACTTC
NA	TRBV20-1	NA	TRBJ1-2	CSASKMTGYGYTF	TGCAGTGCTAGTAAAATGACGGGCTATGGCTACACCTTC
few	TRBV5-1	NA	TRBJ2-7	CASSLAGLFEQYF	TGCGCCAGCAGCTTGGCCGGACTGTTCGAGCAGTACTTC
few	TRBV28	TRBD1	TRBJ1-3	CASSIKPGQGGNTIYF	TGTGCCAGCAGTATAAAGCCGGGACAGGGAGGAAACACCATATATTTT